This T cell receptor beta chain was observed in a study of T cells in Graves' hyperthyroidism and ophthalmopathy. Study-wide results and caveats: A model of 13 V-J features distinguished ophthalmopathy from stable hyperthyroidism.

Deletions cut 4 bases from V and 3 bases from J, with 13 bases between. Per the germline V gene, CDR1 is MNHEY and CDR2 is SVGEGT. The CDR3 contains 15 residues. Concerning this clonotype: Its specificity is not known.

RNA transcripts yielded amplified TCR beta CDR3 regions. A first-round RT-PCR of the TCR CDR3 used the HTBI primer set. TCRdb independently ran MiXCR on the multiplex PCR reads; one entry per CDR3 protein. The table lists 450,000 to 500,000 distinct CDR3 sequences, under 25% of them singletons. The sequenced material came from blood. The source of this sequence is a woman aged 70-85 years with Graves' ophthalmopathy. The V call is TRBV6-2 or TRBV6-3, the J call TRBJ1-5, with D tentatively TRBD1 (6 bases). The CDR3 region is CASSSAQGNNQPQHF. Written as DNA, the CDR3 is TGTGCCAGCAGTTCCGCACAGGGTAACAATCAGCCCCAGCATTTT.